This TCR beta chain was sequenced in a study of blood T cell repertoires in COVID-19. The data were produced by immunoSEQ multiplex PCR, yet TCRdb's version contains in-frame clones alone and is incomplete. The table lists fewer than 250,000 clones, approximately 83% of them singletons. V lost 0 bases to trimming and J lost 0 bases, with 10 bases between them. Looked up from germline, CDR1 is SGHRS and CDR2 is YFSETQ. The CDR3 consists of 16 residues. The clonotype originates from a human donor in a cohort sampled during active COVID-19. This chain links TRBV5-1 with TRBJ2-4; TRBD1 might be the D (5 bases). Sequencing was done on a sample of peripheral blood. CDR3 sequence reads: CASSLGQTLAKNIQYF. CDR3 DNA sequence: TGCGCCAGCAGCTTGGGACAGACACTAGCCAAAAACATTCAGTACTTC.